Below are 5 T cell receptor beta chains sequenced from a single sample in a study of vaccination and CD4 T cells after COVID-19. The study sequenced cultured CD4+ T cell DNA using the Oncomine TCR Beta short-read assay. TCRdb passed the PCR reads through MiXCR, listing each CDR3 protein once. This table holds 10,000 to 15,000 distinct CDR3 sequences, 40% to 50% found once. No antigen is known for these receptors. The treatment is: 10-day PBMC culture with coronavirus spike peptide pools or control peptides (ViraFEST assay). The source material was CD4+ T cells from blood, cultured in vitro. The receptors originated from a human donor who had recovered from COVID-19.

A few counts support this clonotype. The junction differs from germline at one of its ends, possibly a read error. The J gene is TRBJ2-7, the V gene TRBV6-1; D possibly uses TRBD1 or TRBD2 (7 bases each). Germline CDR1 MNHNS, CDR2 SASEGT. The CDR3 consists of 12 residues. The CDR3 loop is CASSPKRDSLRF. The CDR3, as DNA: TGTGCCAGCAGTCCTAAGCGGGACAGCTTGCGCTTC.

This clonotype has more than one count but fewer than ten. J is TRBJ2-7 and V is TRBV19, with 10 positions matching TRBD2. The CDR3 runs 15 residues. In germline, CDR1 is LNHDA, CDR2 SQIVND (reference sequence). Trimming at V came to 5 bases and at J to 2 bases, leaving 6 bases not matched to a gene. This CDR3 reads CASSQPTSGAYEQYF. The DNA for the CDR3 is TGTGCCAGTAGTCAACCTACTAGCGGGGCCTACGAGCAGTACTTC.

The CDR3 nucleotides read TGCAGCGTTGTGATATATATGGACGGGGAGCTGTTTTTT. Residues: CSVVIYMDGELFF. This sequence joins TRBV29-1 and TRBJ2-2; D gene unclear. V was cut by 4 bases and J by 7 bases, with 13 bases left in between. CDR1 is SQVTM, CDR2 ANQGSEA, per germline. This CDR3 region has 13 residues.

In this sample, this clonotype turned up a few times. This sequence joins TRBV6-1 and TRBJ2-5; D call uncertain. Between the trimmed V and J ends, which lost 6 bases and 5 bases, there was a span of 13 bases. The CDR3 is 13 amino acids. Looked up from germline, CDR1 is MNHNS and CDR2 is SASEGT. The DNA for the CDR3 is TGTGCCAGCAGCAGGACGGGTGGGGAGACCCAGTACTTC. Protein: CASSRTGGETQYF.

In this sample, this clonotype turned up a few times. The chain couples TRBV20-1 to TRBJ1-4; TRBD1 matches 8 bases. The CDR3 is 13 amino acids. J gave up 3 bases and V 5 bases, and 2 bases lay outside the gene matches. CDR1 and CDR2 from the germline V gene are DFQATT and SNEGSKA (reference sequence). The CDR3 spells CSAQDRANEKLFF. The CDR3, as DNA: TGCAGTGCTCAGGACAGGGCTAATGAAAAACTGTTTTTT.